This T cell receptor beta chain was identified during a study of T cell responses to AZD1222 COVID-19 vaccine listed by TCRdb under 2021. The study in broad terms: A total of 230 or so trial participants underwent TCR sequencing, of whom 207 received two doses of AZD1222 and about 25 received two doses of the MenACWY control vaccine. Trial participants were enrolled into age subgroups of 18-55, 56-69 and 70-plus years, which contained about 160, 30 and 59 TCR-sequenced participants, respectively.

The sample's time point label is to be understood as: about 28 days (+/-7) after the second vaccine dose. Interpreted using the paper, the treatment or condition label stands for: meningococcal conjugate vaccine given as trial control. The vaccinee samples were drawn from two UK trials, COV001 and COV002, one of which was a single-blind randomized controlled phase 2/3 trial testing AZD1222 (ChAdOx1 nCoV-19) in healthy adults. Trial participant PBMC samples were collected at day 0 and day 28 after the second dose for TCRbeta chain sequencing. As concerns this clone: Its cognate antigen has yet to be identified. Within one base of it there is no much larger clone, and no base qualities were kept.

The CDR3 regions of human TCRbeta chains were analyzed by immunosequencing. The authors' analysis ran thus. Repertoire TCRs were checked for matches against a reference library of SARS-CoV-2-specific TCRs that had been generated using the MIRA antigen-specificity platform. Breadth was defined as the fraction of unique TCRs that were SARS-CoV-2-associated, and depth was defined as the fraction of total T cells that were SARS-CoV-2-associated. Each spike-specific TCR was assigned to its reactive spike region and to a CD4 or CD8 class using the MIRA data. Log10-transformed breadth and depth values were compared by one-way ANOVA with Sidak's multiple comparisons tests. TCRdb's version of the immuneACCESS table is confined to in-frame rearrangements and falls short of the full clone set. An unresolved V gene accounts for under half of the shortfall where checked; the remainder is of unknown origin. V and J calls and clone size are copied from that table; D and trimming were computed from the DNA. The sample table holds approximately 210,000 clones, of which roughly 94% were seen once. The ten biggest clones cover around 1.5% of the sample.

The germline V gene (reference sequence) gives CDR1 as LGHDT and CDR2 as YNNKEL. The CDR3 starts with the cysteine, ends with the phenylalanine, and has 16 residues. The only DNA kept is the CDR3, 48 bases in frame from the first base. V is cut back by 0 bases and J by 4 bases, with 4 bases in the junction unmatched. The paper as a whole reports these results and caveats: Participants were mostly white British and included more females than males, and it was suggested by the authors that clonal diversity may have been underestimated. Spike-specific TCR breadth and depth rose significantly after two AZD1222 doses compared with day 0 and with MenACWY recipients. In the small 56-69-year group, the increase in depth fell short of significance, most likely because of low power. Reportedly, almost half of the unique spike-specific TCRs recognized epitopes lying outside the regions that are mutated in the B.1.351 and B.1.1.7 variants. Because no day 14 peak-response samples were available, the repertoires could be characterized only after the peak T cell response. CD4 TCRs associated with the vaccine covered the entire spike protein, and the dominant responses were in regions 160-218 and 743-854. Only six or seven AZD1222 recipients were SARS-CoV-2 seropositive at baseline, limiting conclusions about previously exposed vaccinees.

The origin of this receptor is an adult who received the MenACWY meningococcal vaccine as a control. The input for sequencing was peripheral blood, taken 28 days after the second dose of the MenACWY control vaccine. The sequence joins TRBV3-1 (or the pseudogene TRBV3-2) to TRBJ1-1; 11 central bases correspond to TRBD1. The CDR3 protein sequence reads: CASSQERGQGGTEAFF. Here is the DNA: TGTGCCAGCAGCCAAGAGCGGGGACAGGGGGGCACTGAAGCTTTCTTT.